Sequencing of this T cell receptor beta chain was carried out in a study of T cells after yellow fever vaccination. MiXCR was run by TCRdb on the 5' RACE reads, yielding one entry per CDR3 protein. The data show over 150,000 distinct CDR3 sequences, roughly 6.4% seen once. Findings and limits, study-wide: Weaker overall was a secondary response that nonetheless peaked faster, on day 5 versus 15.

This clonotype has ten or more counts. Its antigen is unidentified. The CDR3 spans 19 residues. V was trimmed by 0 bases and J by 0 bases, leaving 19 bases between them. CDR1 is SGHRS, CDR2 YFSETQ, per germline. The chain has TRBV5-1 and TRBJ2-1, with D perhaps TRBD2 (6 bases). The sequences come from CD4+ T cells sorted from PBMCs, collected on the day of the first yellow fever vaccination. The receptor was derived from a man in his late teens or twenties who received the YFV17D yellow fever vaccine. The CDR3 nucleotides are TGCGCCAGCAGCTTGGATGGACGTGGACCCGGGAGCTCCTACAATGAGCAGTTCTTC. Protein product: CASSLDGRGPGSSYNEQFF. The variable domain in full, completed from reference TRBV5-1 and TRBJ2-1, reads KAGVTQTPRYLIKTRGQQVTLSCSPISGHRSVSWYQQTPGQGLQFLFEYFSETQRNKGNFPGRFSGRQFSNSRSEMNVSTLELGDSALYLCASSLDGRGPGSSYNEQFFGPGTRLTVL.